These 25 T cell receptor beta chains were sequenced from one sample in a study of graft-versus-host responses after intestinal transplantation. What these receptors recognize is not known. TCRdb's table, derived via immunoSEQ multiplex PCR, lists solely in-frame clones and lacks some. The table lists fewer than 110,000 clones, approximately 88% of them singletons, with less than 0.8% in the top ten. Sequencing was performed on unstimulated CD4+ T cells sorted from spleen or lymph node cells, taken before transplant. Source of these receptors: a human donor who was the organ donor for an intestinal transplant.

This clone appeared once. The rearrangement joins TRBV7-6 to TRBJ2-3; D tentatively reads TRBD1 or TRBD2 (6 bases each). V lost 1 base and J lost 2, with 13 bases in between. CDR1 is SGHVS and CDR2 is FNYEAQ in the germline V gene. The CDR3 runs to 16 residues. CDR3: CASSLGWGAHTDTQYF. CDR3 in DNA: TGTGCCAGCAGCTTAGGGTGGGGGGCCCACACAGATACGCAGTATTTT.

V gene TRBV6-1 combines with J gene TRBJ2-2; unclear D gene. Between the trimmed V and J ends, which lost 2 bases and 1 base, there was a span of 5 bases. The CDR3 is 14 amino acids. Germline V CDR1 and CDR2: MNHNS, SASEGT. This CDR3 is CASSEIQNTGELFF. The DNA for the CDR3 is TGTGCCAGCAGTGAAATTCAGAACACCGGGGAGCTGTTTTTT.

Turning to this clone: One end of the junction fails to match germline, which may point to a read error. Other DNA sequences within the sample encode an identical CDR3. This sequence joins TRBV20-1 and TRBJ2-7; tentative D call: TRBD1 (5 bases). This CDR3 contains 11 residues. CDR1 DFQATT and CDR2 SNEGSKA come from the germline V gene (reference sequence). The chain's CDR3 is CSARDSYEQYF. In DNA form, the CDR3 reads TGCAGTGCTCGAGACAGCTACGAGCAGTACTTC.

Comment on this clone: A read error may account for a junction end that differs from germline. The rearrangement joins TRBV6-1 to TRBJ1-6; D might be TRBD1 (5 bases). Germline V gives CDR1 MNHNS, CDR2 SASEGT. The CDR3 contains 13 residues. The CDR3 coding sequence is TGTGCCGGCAGAGTAAGGGGTAATTCACCCCTCCACTTT. This encodes CAGRVRGNSPLHF.

This rearrangement joins TRBV11-2 to TRBJ2-7, with D possibly being TRBD1 (5 bases). CDR1 and CDR2 from the germline V gene are SGHAT and FQNNGV. V was pared by 1 base and J by 3 bases, with 7 bases between. This CDR3 comprises 13 residues. CDR3 amino acids: CASSLGRDYEQYF. For the CDR3, the DNA is TGTGCCAGCAGCTTAGGCAGGGACTACGAGCAGTACTTC. Combining the CDR3 with reference TRBV11-2 and TRBJ2-7 gives the whole variable domain EAGVAQSPRYKIIEKRQSVAFWCNPISGHATLYWYQQILGQGPKLLIQFQNNGVVDDSQLPKDRFSAERLKGVDSTLKIQPAKLEDSAVYLCASSLGRDYEQYFGPGTRLTVT.

A remark on this clone: Within the sample, other DNA sequences also encode this same CDR3. The gene calls are TRBV7-2 and TRBJ2-7; the match to TRBD2 covers 7 bases. The V gene's germline CDR1 is SGHTA and CDR2 FQGNSA. The junction had 13 bases not matched to a gene; V was cut back by 5 bases and J by 3 bases. The CDR3 spans 16 residues. The CDR3 nucleotides read TGTGCCAGCAGCGGCCGGATAGCGGGCCACCGCTACGAGCAGTACTTC. It codes for CASSGRIAGHRYEQYF. The whole variable domain, filled in from reference TRBV7-2 and TRBJ2-7, reads GAGVSQSPSNKVTEKGKDVELRCDPISGHTALYWYRQSLGQGLEFLIYFQGNSAPDKSGLPSDRFSAERTGGSVSTLTIQRTQQEDSAVYLCASSGRIAGHRYEQYFGPGTRLTVT.

This chain connects TRBV7-6 to TRBJ1-6; no firm D call. The CDR3 has 14 residues. Between the trimmed V and J ends, which lost 5 bases and 6 bases, there was a span of 11 bases. CDR1 is SGHVS, CDR2 FNYEAQ, per germline. The CDR3 sequence is CASSRGAVNSPLHF. The CDR3 nucleotides are TGTGCCAGCAGCCGCGGAGCGGTTAATTCACCCCTCCACTTT.

The J gene is TRBJ2-7, the V gene TRBV4-1, with a weak D call TRBD1 (6 bases). Germline lookup yields CDR1 MGHRA and CDR2 YSYEKL. The ends were cut back, 0 bases at V and 0 bases at J, with 15 bases in the middle. The CDR3 sequence is 17 residues long. CDR3 residues: CASSQDRGMAPSYEQYF. CDR3 coding DNA: TGCGCCAGCAGCCAAGATAGGGGGATGGCTCCCTCCTACGAGCAGTACTTC.

This clone occurred once. J is TRBJ1-5 and V is TRBV6-1; D may be TRBD1 (6 bases). This CDR3 is 18 amino acids long. The germline gives CDR1 MNHNS, CDR2 SASEGT. V gave up 0 bases and J gave up 8 bases, with 23 bases separating them. CDR3 DNA: TGTGCCAGCAGTGAAGCTTGGCGCGGACGAGGGGGAGAGGAGCCCCAGCATTTT. Its protein is CASSEAWRGRGGEEPQHF.

This chain joins TRBV9 and TRBJ2-5; the D call may be TRBD1 or TRBD2 (5 bases each). CDR3 length: 14 amino acids. V lost 0 bases, J lost 4 bases, and 10 bases lay in between. Per germline, CDR1 SGDLS and CDR2 YYNGEE. In nucleotides, the CDR3 is TGTGCCAGCAGCGTAGGAGGGGCCGGAGAGACCCAGTACTTC. It codes for CASSVGGAGETQYF.

V usage is TRBV6-5 and J usage is TRBJ1-6; D gene unclear. The CDR3 is 12 amino acids. V was shortened by 4 bases and J by 12 bases, with 10 bases between the two germline ends. Germline values: CDR1 MNHEY, CDR2 SVGAGI. CDR3 protein: CASSSGPEPLHF. Written as DNA, the CDR3 is TGTGCCAGCAGTTCCGGGCCGGAACCCCTCCACTTT.

This sequence joins TRBV27 and TRBJ2-3, with D tentatively TRBD1 (5 bases). V dropped 8 bases and J dropped 5 bases, with 14 bases sitting between them. The germline CDR1 and CDR2 sequences are MNHEY and SMNVEV (reference sequence). The CDR3 sequence is 13 residues long. CDR3 coding DNA: TGTGCCAGCGGACCATATAGGGGAGATACGCAGTATTTT. This sequence encodes CASGPYRGDTQYF.

The rearrangement links TRBV5-1 to TRBJ2-1; perhaps TRBD2 as D (7 bases). Trimming cost V 4 bases and J 0 bases, with 14 bases left between them. The CDR3 contains 16 residues. Per the germline V gene, CDR1 is SGHRS and CDR2 is YFSETQ. DNA for the CDR3: TGCGCCAGCAGCCCTCGCGGGGGCACCTCCTACAATGAGCAGTTCTTC. It is translated as CASSPRGGTSYNEQFF.

The chain links TRBV5-1 to TRBJ1-2, with 9 bases identical to TRBD1. The V gene end was trimmed by 7 bases and the J gene end by 5 bases; junction bases not matched to a gene: 12. The CDR3 contains 15 residues. Germline values: CDR1 SGHRS, CDR2 YFSETQ. The CDR3 DNA follows: TGCGCCAGCGGCACGGGACAGGGCCATTCATATGGCTACACCTTC. As protein: CASGTGQGHSYGYTF.

This chain links TRBV12-5 with TRBJ2-3; D gene ambiguous. The V end lost 1 base, the J end lost 3 bases, and 5 bases lay between the germline ends. Germline assignment: CDR1 LGHNT and CDR2 FRNRAP. CDR3 length: 13 amino acids. The CDR3 sequence: CASGLARTDTQYF. In DNA form, the CDR3 reads TGTGCTAGTGGTTTGGCCCGGACAGATACGCAGTATTTT.

The chain is built from TRBV20-1 and TRBJ2-1; D is ambiguous. CDR1 is DFQATT, CDR2 SNEGSKA, per germline (reference sequence). Deletions cut 0 bases from V and 6 bases from J, with 3 bases between. The CDR3 is 11 residues long. This CDR3 reads CSAREGNEQFF. The CDR3 nucleotides read TGCAGTGCTAGAGAGGGCAATGAGCAGTTCTTC.

The chain couples TRBV6-1 to TRBJ1-1; 7 bases line up with TRBD1. The V and J ends lost 0 bases and 10 bases, in that order; junction bases with no gene match: 8. This CDR3 spans 14 amino acids. Germline lookup yields CDR1 MNHNS and CDR2 SASEGT. DNA of the CDR3: TGTGCCAGCAGTGAAGCGGGGACAGCTTGGGCAGCTTTCTTT. Translation gives CASSEAGTAWAAFF.

V is TRBV19 and J is TRBJ2-2, with TRBD1 matching 7 bases. The germline CDR1 and CDR2 sequences are LNHDA and SQIVND (reference sequence). Losses at the gene ends were 4 bases for V and 1 base for J; bases not matched to a gene: 9. The CDR3 extends over 17 amino acids. The CDR3 coding sequence is TGTGCCAGTAGTACACTACCGGGACAGAAGAACACCGGGGAGCTGTTTTTT. This gives the protein CASSTLPGQKNTGELFF.

This chain joins TRBV4-2 and TRBJ1-5; a possible D gene is TRBD1 (5 bases). There are 15 residues in the CDR3. Germline assignment: CDR1 LGHNA and CDR2 YNFKEQ. V was shortened by 0 bases and J by 6 bases, with 12 bases between the two germline ends. The CDR3: CASSQDALGGQPQHF. The CDR3 region has the DNA TGTGCCAGCAGCCAAGACGCCCTGGGGGGTCAGCCCCAGCATTTT.

A few counts support this clone. The chain joins TRBV6-6 to TRBJ1-2; 8 bases align to TRBD1. Germline CDR1 is MNHNY and CDR2 is SVGAGI (reference sequence). With V trimmed by 3 bases and J by 8 bases, 8 bases remained unmatched. The CDR3 totals 14 residues. The CDR3 coding sequence is TGTGCCAGCAGTTATCGGGACAGGCGGGGCGGCTACACCTTC. Its translation: CASSYRDRRGGYTF.

This chain uses TRBV5-4 with TRBJ2-1; D assignment may be TRBD1 or TRBD2 (6 bases each). Germline CDR1 is SGHNT and CDR2 is YYREEE (reference sequence). V lost 5 bases and J 6 bases, leaving 18 bases between the germline ends. The CDR3 loop spans 15 amino acids. For the CDR3, the DNA is TGTGCCAGCAGTACGGGGGCCGGGAAACCCAATGAGCAGTTCTTC. This sequence encodes CASSTGAGKPNEQFF.

V usage is TRBV6-1 and J usage is TRBJ1-3; D gene uncertain. The CDR3 extends over 15 amino acids. V dropped 4 bases and J dropped 0 bases, with 10 bases sitting between them. Germline V lookup: CDR1 MNHNS, CDR2 SASEGT. CDR3 in amino acids: CASSGRGPSGNTIYF. The CDR3 coding sequence is TGTGCCAGCAGTGGACGAGGCCCCTCTGGAAACACCATATATTTT.

The V gene is TRBV4-1, the J gene TRBJ1-1, with a weak D call TRBD1 (5 bases). From germline, CDR1 is MGHRA and CDR2 YSYEKL. The CDR3 length is 14 residues. V lost 0 bases, J lost 3 bases, and 8 bases lay in between. CDR3 DNA: TGCGCCAGCAGCCAAGAGAGGGGAGACACTGAAGCTTTCTTT. Translation gives CASSQERGDTEAFF.

The chain couples TRBV18 to TRBJ1-6, with 8 positions matching TRBD1. The V and J ends lost 2 bases and 6 bases, in that order; junction bases with no gene match: 0. This CDR3 contains 14 residues. Germline V CDR1 and CDR2: KGHSH, LQKENI. The CDR3, as DNA: TGTGCCAGCTCACCAGACAGGGGTAATTCACCCCTCCACTTT. This sequence encodes CASSPDRGNSPLHF.

The rearrangement joins TRBV4-1 to TRBJ2-7, with D perhaps TRBD1 (6 bases). In germline, CDR1 is MGHRA, CDR2 YSYEKL. Trimming removed 4 bases from V and 2 bases from J, with 12 bases in between. This CDR3 has 14 residues. The CDR3 loop is CASSLKQGPYEQYF. CDR3 DNA sequence: TGCGCCAGCAGCCTTAAACAGGGCCCCTACGAGCAGTACTTC.